Listed below are T cell receptor beta chains from one sample, sequenced in a study of T-cell memory formation after mild COVID-19. TCRdb redid the calling of the 5' RACE reads with MiXCR, one entry per CDR3 protein. The repertoire holds almost 550,000 distinct CDR3 sequences, over 20% seen once, with 9.5% to 15% in the top ten. Sequencing was carried out using PBMCs or a T cell subset sorted from them (not recorded which). These receptors were collected from an adult woman who had mild COVID-19 (a few samples of this study predate the infection). Cell type and time point are not known. CDR3s include the opening cysteine and the closing phenylalanine or tryptophan. Fields, in order: clone size, D gene, V gene, J gene, CDR3 DNA, CDR3 protein. D genes are given only for firm matches. The size entry is marked missing in some rows and otherwise reads once, few, many or a size class.

size: NA; D: NA; V: TRBV30; J: TRBJ1-2; DNA: TGTGCCTGGACTGGGACGTCCTCCTATGGCTACACCTTC; CDR3: CAWTGTSSYGYTF
size: NA; D: TRBD2; V: TRBV18; J: TRBJ2-2; DNA: TGTGCCAGCTCACCAGCGCGACTAGCGGGGTACACCGGGGAGCTGTTTTTT; CDR3: CASSPARLAGYTGELFF
size: NA; D: NA; V: TRBV27; J: TRBJ2-1; DNA: TGTGCCAGCAGTTTATCGCCTGGGCCCGCTCGGAATGAGCAGTTCTTC; CDR3: CASSLSPGPARNEQFF
size: few; D: TRBD1; V: TRBV15; J: TRBJ2-1; DNA: TGTGCCACCAGCAGAGGGAGGACAGGGAGGTACAATGAGCAGTTCTTC; CDR3: CATSRGRTGRYNEQFF
size: NA; D: NA; V: TRBV3-1; J: TRBJ2-3; DNA: TGTGCCAGCAGCCAACAAGATTGGGATACGCAGTATTTT; CDR3: CASSQQDWDTQYF
size: NA; D: TRBD2; V: TRBV7-3; J: TRBJ2-1; DNA: TGTGCCAGCAGCGACCGGGGACTAGCCCTGATTAATGAGCAGTTCTTC; CDR3: CASSDRGLALINEQFF
size: few; D: NA; V: TRBV7-6; J: TRBJ1-2; DNA: TGTGCCAGCAGCTTAAATCGGCCCGGCTATGGCTACACCTTC; CDR3: CASSLNRPGYGYTF
size: few; D: TRBD2; V: TRBV7-8; J: TRBJ2-2; DNA: TGTGCCAGCAGCTTAAGCCTAGCGGGAGTGACCGGGGAGCTGTTTTTT; CDR3: CASSLSLAGVTGELFF
size: many; D: NA; V: TRBV12-3/TRBV12-4; J: TRBJ2-5; DNA: TGTGCCAGCAGCCTAAGGAGCGGTAAAGAGACCCAGTACTTC; CDR3: CASSLRSGKETQYF
size: few; D: NA; V: TRBV20-1; J: TRBJ2-7; DNA: TGCAGCCCGGGACATAACTCCTACGAGCAGTACTTC; CDR3: CSPGHNSYEQYF
size: NA; D: TRBD2; V: TRBV3-1; J: TRBJ2-5; DNA: TGTGCCAGCAGTCAAGGGGGACTAGTCGAGACCCAGTACTTC; CDR3: CASSQGGLVETQYF
size: NA; D: TRBD2; V: TRBV29-1; J: TRBJ2-2; DNA: TGCAGCGTTTCCGGGACTAGCCACACCGGGGAGCTGTTTTTT; CDR3: CSVSGTSHTGELFF
size: few; D: NA; V: TRBV20-1; J: TRBJ2-4; DNA: TGCAGTGCCGCCAGGGGGGTGGCCAAAAACATTCAGTACTTC; CDR3: CSAARGVAKNIQYF
size: many; D: NA; V: TRBV7-8; J: TRBJ2-7; DNA: TGTGCCAGCAGCTTCCCCACGGCAGGGGAGTACGAGCAGTACTTC; CDR3: CASSFPTAGEYEQYF
size: NA; D: NA; V: TRBV7-9; J: TRBJ1-1; DNA: TGTGCCAGCTCAGGAGGAGATGGGACACTCTTAGGGGCCTCTGACACTGAAGCTTTCTTT; CDR3: CASSGGDGTLLGASDTEAFF
size: NA; D: NA; V: TRBV13; J: TRBJ2-1; DNA: TGTGCCAGCAGCAACTACGGAGAGCAGTTCTTC; CDR3: CASSNYGEQFF
size: NA; D: NA; V: TRBV5-1; J: TRBJ1-3; DNA: TGCGCCAGCAGCCCGGGGGGAAACTCTGGAAACACCATATATTTT; CDR3: CASSPGGNSGNTIYF
size: NA; D: NA; V: TRBV7-8; J: TRBJ2-7; DNA: TGTGCCAGCAGCTTCCCAAACGGCTACCCAAGCTCCTACGAGCAGTACTTC; CDR3: CASSFPNGYPSSYEQYF
size: many; D: NA; V: TRBV5-1; J: TRBJ2-7; DNA: TGCGCCAGCAGCCCCGACAGAGCCTACGAGCAGTACTTC; CDR3: CASSPDRAYEQYF
size: NA; D: TRBD2; V: TRBV6-4; J: TRBJ2-3; DNA: TGTGCCAGCAGTGAAAGCGGGGTCACAGATACGCAGTATTTT; CDR3: CASSESGVTDTQYF
size: NA; D: NA; V: TRBV6-5; J: TRBJ2-3; DNA: TGTGCCAGCAGCCCTGAGGGGGTGGGGGGCACAGATACGCAGTATTTT; CDR3: CASSPEGVGGTDTQYF
size: few; D: NA; V: TRBV4-3; J: TRBJ2-1; DNA: TGCGCCAGCAGCCAAGAGGTTTTCTCCTACAATGAGCAGTTCTTC; CDR3: CASSQEVFSYNEQFF
size: NA; D: NA; V: TRBV12-3/TRBV12-4; J: TRBJ1-2; DNA: TGTGCCAGCAGCCGGGACGGGCGGGATGGCTACACCTTC; CDR3: CASSRDGRDGYTF
size: NA; D: NA; V: TRBV6-5; J: TRBJ2-1; DNA: TGTGCCAGCAGAAACGGGGTAGGTGAGCAGTTCTTC; CDR3: CASRNGVGEQFF
size: few; D: TRBD2; V: TRBV7-9; J: TRBJ2-1; DNA: TGTGCCAGCGCAGCGGGAGGGTACAATGAGCAGTTCTTC; CDR3: CASAAGGYNEQFF
size: NA; D: NA; V: TRBV4-2; J: TRBJ2-7; DNA: TGTGCCAGCAGCCAACTGGGTCAAGACTACGAGCAGTACTTC; CDR3: CASSQLGQDYEQYF
size: few; D: NA; V: TRBV19; J: TRBJ1-5; DNA: TGTGCCAGTACCAGAGGCCCCACCTATAGCAATCAGCCCCAGCATTTT; CDR3: CASTRGPTYSNQPQHF